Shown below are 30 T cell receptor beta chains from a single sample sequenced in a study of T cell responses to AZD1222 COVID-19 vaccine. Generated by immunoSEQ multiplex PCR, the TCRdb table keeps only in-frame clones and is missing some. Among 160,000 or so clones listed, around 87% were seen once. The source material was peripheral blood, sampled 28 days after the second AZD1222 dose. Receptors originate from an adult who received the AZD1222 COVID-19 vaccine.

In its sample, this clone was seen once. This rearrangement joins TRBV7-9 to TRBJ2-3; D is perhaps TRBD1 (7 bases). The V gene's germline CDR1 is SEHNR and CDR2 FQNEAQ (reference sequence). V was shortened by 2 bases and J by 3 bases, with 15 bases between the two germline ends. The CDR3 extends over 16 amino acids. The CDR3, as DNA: TGTGCCAGCAGCTTAAGTCCAGGGGGGTCGACAGATACGCAGTATTTT. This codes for CASSLSPGGSTDTQYF.

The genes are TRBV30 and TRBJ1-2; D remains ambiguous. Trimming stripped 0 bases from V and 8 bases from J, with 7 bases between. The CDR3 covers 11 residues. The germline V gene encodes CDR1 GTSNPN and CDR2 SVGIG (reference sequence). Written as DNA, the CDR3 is TGTGCCTGGAGTGTAGTGGGGGGCTACACCTTC. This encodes CAWSVVGGYTF.

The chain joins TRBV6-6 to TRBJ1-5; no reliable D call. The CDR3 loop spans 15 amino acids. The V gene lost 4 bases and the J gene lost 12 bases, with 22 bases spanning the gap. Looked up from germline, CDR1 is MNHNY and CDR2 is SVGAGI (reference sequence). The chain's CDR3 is CASSSYAPGTQGQHF. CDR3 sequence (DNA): TGTGCCAGCAGTTCCTACGCCCCGGGAACACAAGGCCAGCATTTT.

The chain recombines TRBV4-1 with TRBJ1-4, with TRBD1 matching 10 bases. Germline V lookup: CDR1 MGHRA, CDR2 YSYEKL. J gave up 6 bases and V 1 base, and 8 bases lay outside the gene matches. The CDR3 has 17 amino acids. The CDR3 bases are TGCGCCAGCAGCCAAGCCTACGACAGGGGGCGCGATGAAAAACTGTTTTTT. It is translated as CASSQAYDRGRDEKLFF.

The CDR3 sequence: CAIRSEGDTEAFF. The CDR3 region has the DNA TGTGCCATCAGGTCGGAGGGGGACACTGAAGCTTTCTTT. The chain carries TRBV10-3 and TRBJ1-1; D is possibly TRBD1 (6 bases). The germline V gene has CDR1 ENHRY and CDR2 SYGVKD. The CDR3 loop spans 13 amino acids. Between the trimmed V and J ends, which lost 6 bases and 3 bases, there was a span of 11 bases.

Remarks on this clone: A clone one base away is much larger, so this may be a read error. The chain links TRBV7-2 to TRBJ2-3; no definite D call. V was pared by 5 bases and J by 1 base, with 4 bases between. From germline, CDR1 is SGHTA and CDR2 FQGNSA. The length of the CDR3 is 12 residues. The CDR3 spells CASSTRTDTQYF. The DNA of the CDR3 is TGTGCCAGCAGCACCCGCACAGATACGCAGTATTTT.

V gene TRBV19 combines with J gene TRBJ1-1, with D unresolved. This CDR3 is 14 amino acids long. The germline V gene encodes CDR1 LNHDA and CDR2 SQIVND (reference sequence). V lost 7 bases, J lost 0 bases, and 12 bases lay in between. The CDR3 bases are TGTGCCAGTACCGATGTAACAGTGAACACTGAAGCTTTCTTT. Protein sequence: CASTDVTVNTEAFF.

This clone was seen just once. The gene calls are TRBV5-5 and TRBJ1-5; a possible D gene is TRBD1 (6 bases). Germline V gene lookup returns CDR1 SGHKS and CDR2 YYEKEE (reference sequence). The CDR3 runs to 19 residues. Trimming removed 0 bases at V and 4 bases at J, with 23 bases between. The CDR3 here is CASSLGGHIQGPRNQPQHF. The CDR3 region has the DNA TGTGCCAGCAGCTTGGGCGGTCACATCCAGGGGCCGCGGAATCAGCCCCAGCATTTT.

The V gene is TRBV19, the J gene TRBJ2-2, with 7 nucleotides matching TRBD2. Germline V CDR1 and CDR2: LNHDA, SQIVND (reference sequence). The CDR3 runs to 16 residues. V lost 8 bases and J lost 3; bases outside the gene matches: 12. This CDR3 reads CASSPVTSLDTGELFF. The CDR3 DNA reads TGTGCCAGTTCTCCCGTGACTAGCCTCGACACCGGGGAGCTGTTTTTT.

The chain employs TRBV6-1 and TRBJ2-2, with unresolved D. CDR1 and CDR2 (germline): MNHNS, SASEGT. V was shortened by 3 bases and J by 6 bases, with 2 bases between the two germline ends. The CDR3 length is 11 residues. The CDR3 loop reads CASSESGELFF. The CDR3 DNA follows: TGTGCCAGCAGTGAGTCCGGGGAGCTGTTTTTT.

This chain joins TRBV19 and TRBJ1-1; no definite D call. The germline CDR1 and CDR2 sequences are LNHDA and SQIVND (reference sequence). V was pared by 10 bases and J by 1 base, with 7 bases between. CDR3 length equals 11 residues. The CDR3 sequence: CATGGNTEAFF. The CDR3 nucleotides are TGTGCCACCGGAGGGAACACTGAAGCTTTCTTT.

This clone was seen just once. DNA of the CDR3: TGTGCCAGCAGCTTAGATGGTGCTGGGTATGGCTACACCTTC. It translates to CASSLDGAGYGYTF. This rearrangement joins TRBV11-2 to TRBJ1-2; no reliable D call. This CDR3 has 14 residues. V gave up 0 bases and J gave up 5 bases, with 10 bases separating them. The germline gives CDR1 SGHAT, CDR2 FQNNGV.

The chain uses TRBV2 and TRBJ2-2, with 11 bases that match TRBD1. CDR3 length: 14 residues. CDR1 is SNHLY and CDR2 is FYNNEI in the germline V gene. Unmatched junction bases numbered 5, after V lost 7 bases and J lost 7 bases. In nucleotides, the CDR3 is TGTGCCAGCAAGGGACAGGGGGATCACGGGGAGCTGTTTTTT. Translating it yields CASKGQGDHGELFF. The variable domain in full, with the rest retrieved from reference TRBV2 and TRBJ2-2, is EPEVTQTPSHQVTQMGQEVILRCVPISNHLYFYWYRQILGQKVEFLVSFYNNEISEKSEIFDDQFSVERPDGSNFTLKIRSTKLEDSAMYFCASKGQGDHGELFFGEGSRLTVL.

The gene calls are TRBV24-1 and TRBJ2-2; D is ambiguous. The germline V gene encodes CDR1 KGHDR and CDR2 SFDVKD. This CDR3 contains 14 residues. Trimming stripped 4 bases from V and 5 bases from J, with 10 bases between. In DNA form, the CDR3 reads TGTGCCACCAGTGACGAAAGGGTTACCGGGGAGCTGTTTTTT. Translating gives CATSDERVTGELFF.

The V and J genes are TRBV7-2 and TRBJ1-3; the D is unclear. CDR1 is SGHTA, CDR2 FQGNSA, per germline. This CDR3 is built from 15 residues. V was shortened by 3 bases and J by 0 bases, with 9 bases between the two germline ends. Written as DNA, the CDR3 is TGTGCCAGCAGCTTGGGCCGTAGCTCTGGAAACACCATATATTTT. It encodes CASSLGRSSGNTIYF.

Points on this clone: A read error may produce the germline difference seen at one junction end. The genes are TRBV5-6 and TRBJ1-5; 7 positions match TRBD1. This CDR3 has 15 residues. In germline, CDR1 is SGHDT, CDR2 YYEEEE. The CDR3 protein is CASSSSRDSTQPQHF. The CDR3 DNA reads TGTGCCAGCAGCTCCTCCCGGGACAGCACTCAGCCCCAGCATTTT.

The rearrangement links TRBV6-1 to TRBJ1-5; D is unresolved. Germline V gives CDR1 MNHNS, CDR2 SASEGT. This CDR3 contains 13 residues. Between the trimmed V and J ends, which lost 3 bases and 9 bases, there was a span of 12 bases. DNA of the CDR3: TGTGCCAGCAGTGACCAACGAAGATTGCCCCAGCATTTT. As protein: CASSDQRRLPQHF.

The CDR3 protein is CASSPGDRGHLDTQYF. In DNA, the CDR3 is TGTGCCAGCAGCCCCGGGGACAGGGGGCATTTAGATACGCAGTATTTT. V usage is TRBV7-9 and J usage is TRBJ2-3, with TRBD1 matching over 12 bases. The CDR3 has 16 amino acids. The J segment lost 5 bases and the V segment lost 5 bases, leaving 8 bases of the junction unmatched. Germline CDR1 and CDR2: SEHNR and FQNEAQ (reference sequence).

The CDR3 DNA reads as TGTGCCAGCAGCCCCGACGGATTAGGACAGGACCGCTCCTACGAGCAGTACTTC. It translates to CASSPDGLGQDRSYEQYF. The V gene is TRBV7-9, the J gene TRBJ2-7; the match to TRBD1 covers 7 bases. The CDR3 spans 18 residues. The V segment lost 5 bases and the J segment 0 bases; nucleotides outside the gene matches: 16. In germline, CDR1 is SEHNR, CDR2 FQNEAQ (reference sequence). Full variable domain (outside the CDR3, taken from reference TRBV7-9 and TRBJ2-7): DTGVSQNPRHKITKRGQNVTFRCDPISEHNRLYWYRQTLGQGPEFLTYFQNEAQLEKSRLLSDRFSAERPKGSFSTLEIQRTEQGDSAMYLCASSPDGLGQDRSYEQYFGPGTRLTVT.

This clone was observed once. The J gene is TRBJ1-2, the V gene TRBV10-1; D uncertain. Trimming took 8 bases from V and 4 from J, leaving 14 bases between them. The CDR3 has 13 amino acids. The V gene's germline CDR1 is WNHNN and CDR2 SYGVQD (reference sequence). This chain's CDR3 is CASSDFVGYGYTF. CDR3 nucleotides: TGCGCCAGCTCCGACTTCGTGGGCTATGGCTACACCTTC.

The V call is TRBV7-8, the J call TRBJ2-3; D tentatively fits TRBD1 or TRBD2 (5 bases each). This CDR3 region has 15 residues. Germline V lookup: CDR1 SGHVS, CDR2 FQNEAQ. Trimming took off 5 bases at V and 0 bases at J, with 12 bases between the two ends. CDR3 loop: CASSDRDRSTDTQYF. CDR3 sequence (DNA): TGTGCCAGCAGCGACCGGGACCGTAGCACAGATACGCAGTATTTT.

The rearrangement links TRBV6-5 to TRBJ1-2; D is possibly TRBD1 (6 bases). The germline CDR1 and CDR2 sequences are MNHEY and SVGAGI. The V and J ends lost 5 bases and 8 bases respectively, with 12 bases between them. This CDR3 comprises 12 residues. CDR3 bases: TGTGCCAGCAGTATTGGACAGACCGGCTACACCTTC. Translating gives CASSIGQTGYTF.

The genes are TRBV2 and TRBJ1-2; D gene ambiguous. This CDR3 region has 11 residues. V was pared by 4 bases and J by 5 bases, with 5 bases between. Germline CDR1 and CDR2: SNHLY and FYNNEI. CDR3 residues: CASSVQYGYTF. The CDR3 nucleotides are TGTGCCAGCAGTGTACAGTATGGCTACACCTTC.

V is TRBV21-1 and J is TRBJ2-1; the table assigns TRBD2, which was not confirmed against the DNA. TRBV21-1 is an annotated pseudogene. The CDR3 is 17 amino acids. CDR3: CASSKGTRTSGYNEQFF. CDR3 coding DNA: TGTGCCAGCAGCAAAGGAACTCGTACTAGCGGTTACAATGAGCAGTTCTTC.

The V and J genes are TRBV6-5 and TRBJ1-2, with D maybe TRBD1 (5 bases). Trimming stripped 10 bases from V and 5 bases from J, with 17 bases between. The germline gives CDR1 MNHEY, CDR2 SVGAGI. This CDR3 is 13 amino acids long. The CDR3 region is CATLGESSYGYTF. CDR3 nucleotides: TGTGCCACCCTGGGGGAGAGTTCGTATGGCTACACCTTC.

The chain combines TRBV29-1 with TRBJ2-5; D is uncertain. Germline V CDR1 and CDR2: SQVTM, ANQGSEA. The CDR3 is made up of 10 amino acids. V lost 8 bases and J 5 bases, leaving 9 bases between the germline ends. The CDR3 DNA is TGCAGCACCTCGGTCGAGACCCAGTACTTC. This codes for CSTSVETQYF.

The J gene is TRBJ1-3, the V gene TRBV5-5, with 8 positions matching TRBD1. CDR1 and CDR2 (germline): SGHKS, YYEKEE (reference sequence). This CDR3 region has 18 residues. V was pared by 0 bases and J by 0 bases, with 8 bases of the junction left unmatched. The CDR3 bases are TGTGCCAGCAGCTTGGTGGGGGAACAGGGGGTCTCTGGAAACACCATATATTTT. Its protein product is CASSLVGEQGVSGNTIYF.

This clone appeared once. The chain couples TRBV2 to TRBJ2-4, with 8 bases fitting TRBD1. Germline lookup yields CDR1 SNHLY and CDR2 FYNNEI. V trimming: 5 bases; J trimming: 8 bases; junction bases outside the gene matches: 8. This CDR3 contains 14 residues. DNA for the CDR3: TGTGCCAGCAGTCCCGAGGACAGGGCGGACATTCAGTACTTC. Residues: CASSPEDRADIQYF.

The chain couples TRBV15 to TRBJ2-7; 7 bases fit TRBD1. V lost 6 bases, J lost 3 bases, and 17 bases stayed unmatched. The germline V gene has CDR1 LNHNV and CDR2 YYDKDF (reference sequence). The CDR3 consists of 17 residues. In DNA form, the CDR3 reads TGTGCCACCAGGACGTCTCACAGGGGCAGGAGTAGCTACGAGCAGTACTTC. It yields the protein CATRTSHRGRSSYEQYF.

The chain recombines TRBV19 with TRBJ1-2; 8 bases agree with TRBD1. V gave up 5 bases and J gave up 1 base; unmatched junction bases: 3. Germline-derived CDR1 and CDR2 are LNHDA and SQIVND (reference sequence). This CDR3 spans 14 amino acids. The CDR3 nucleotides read TGTGCCAGTAGTGGACAGGGAATTAACTATGGCTACACCTTC. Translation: CASSGQGINYGYTF.